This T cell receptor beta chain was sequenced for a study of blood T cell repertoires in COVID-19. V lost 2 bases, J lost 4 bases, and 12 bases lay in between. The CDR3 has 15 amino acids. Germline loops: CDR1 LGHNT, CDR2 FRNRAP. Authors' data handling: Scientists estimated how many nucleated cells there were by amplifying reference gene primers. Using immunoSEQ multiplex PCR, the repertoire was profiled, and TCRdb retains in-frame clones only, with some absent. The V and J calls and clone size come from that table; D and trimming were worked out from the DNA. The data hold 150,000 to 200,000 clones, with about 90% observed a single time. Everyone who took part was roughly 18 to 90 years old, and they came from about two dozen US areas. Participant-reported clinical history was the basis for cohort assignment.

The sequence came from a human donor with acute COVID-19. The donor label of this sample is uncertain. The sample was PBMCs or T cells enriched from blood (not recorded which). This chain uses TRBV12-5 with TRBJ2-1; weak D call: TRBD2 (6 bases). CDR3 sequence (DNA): TGTGCTAGTGGTTTGCCCGGGACTCCTTACAATGAGCAGTTCTTC. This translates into CASGLPGTPYNEQFF.